These T cell receptor beta chains were read from a single sample in a study of T cells in localized non-small cell lung cancer. Generated by immunoSEQ multiplex PCR, the TCRdb table keeps only in-frame clones and is missing some. Altogether fewer than 100,000 clones are present, roughly 90% being singletons, with the ten largest covering 15%. Sample: peripheral blood, taken before any cancer treatment. Every receptor here comes from a man aged 35-75 years with stage I squamous cell lung carcinoma. Each CDR3 is given with its conserved first and last residue. D genes are given only for firm matches. Clone size is shown for a subset of rows, as once, few, many or a class of expanded clone.

V gene,clone size,D gene,J gene,CDR3 DNA,CDR3 protein
TRBV30,-,-,TRBJ1-6,TGTGCCTGGAGTGAGGCCCTTTATAATTCACCCCTCCACTTT,CAWSEALYNSPLHF
TRBV5-1,-,TRBD1,TRBJ2-7,TGCGCCAGCAGCCAAATGACAGGGGGCTACGAGCAGTACTTC,CASSQMTGGYEQYF
TRBV12-5,-,-,TRBJ2-7,TGTGCTAGTGGTTTGATGGCCTACGAGCAGTACTTC,CASGLMAYEQYF
TRBV5-4,-,TRBD1,TRBJ2-7,TGTGCCAGCAGCTCTACGACAGGGAGCTACGAGCAGTACTTC,CASSSTTGSYEQYF
TRBV2,-,TRBD2,TRBJ2-2,TGTGCCAGCAGTGCTAGCGGGCGAAACACCGGGGAGCTGTTTTTT,CASSASGRNTGELFF
TRBV5-1,-,-,TRBJ2-3,TGCGCCAGCAGCTTGCGAGGGACCTTAACAGATACGCAGTATTTT,CASSLRGTLTDTQYF
TRBV4-3,-,TRBD1,TRBJ1-4,TGCGCCAGCAGCCCAGGGGGGGTGGGTGAAAAACTGTTTTTT,CASSPGGVGEKLFF
TRBV5-1,-,TRBD1,TRBJ2-1,TGCGCCAGCAGCATACAGGGGGGCAATGAGCAGTTCTTC,CASSIQGGNEQFF
TRBV19,-,TRBD1,TRBJ1-1,TGTGCCAGTAGCCGGGACAGGGGGACTGAAGCTTTCTTT,CASSRDRGTEAFF
TRBV7-8,-,-,TRBJ2-7,TGTGCCAGCAGCCGGACTAACCCCAGCTACGAGCAGTACTTC,CASSRTNPSYEQYF
TRBV14,-,-,TRBJ2-1,TGTGCCAGCAGCTACACTTACAATGAGCAGTTCTTC,CASSYTYNEQFF
TRBV27,-,TRBD1,TRBJ1-1,TGTGCCAGCAGGAAACAGGGGACCGGGGTTGAAGCTTTCTTT,CASRKQGTGVEAFF
TRBV4-1,-,-,TRBJ2-2,TGCGCCAGCAGCCAACCCTCTGGGGGTGGAAACACCGGGGAGCTGTTTTTT,CASSQPSGGGNTGELFF
TRBV4-2,-,TRBD2,TRBJ2-7,TGTGCCAGCAGCCAAGAGCGGGGGAGCCCGACCTACGAGCAGTACTTC,CASSQERGSPTYEQYF
TRBV9,-,-,TRBJ2-3,TGTGCCAGCAGCGTAGATCAGTTCACAGATACGCAGTATTTT,CASSVDQFTDTQYF
TRBV11-2,-,-,TRBJ1-6,TGTGCCAGCAGCTTATCAGCTACAGGGCTGGGAAATTCACCCCTCCACTTT,CASSLSATGLGNSPLHF
TRBV28,-,TRBD1,TRBJ1-6,TGTGCCAGCAGTTCACAGGGGGTAACCCTCCACTTT,CASSSQGVTLHF
TRBV4-3,-,-,TRBJ2-3,TGCGCCAGCAGCCAACAAGGGAGCACAGATACGCAGTATTTT,CASSQQGSTDTQYF
TRBV6-1,-,-,TRBJ2-3,TGTGCCAGCACGGAACCAGCCCCAGATACGCAGTATTTT,CASTEPAPDTQYF
TRBV19,-,-,TRBJ1-2,TGTGCCAGTAGTCACGGACTCAACTATGGCTACACCTTC,CASSHGLNYGYTF
TRBV28,-,TRBD1,TRBJ2-2,TGTGCCACCAGACAGGGATTGTGGACCGGGGAGCTGTTTTTT,CATRQGLWTGELFF
TRBV7-9,-,-,TRBJ1-5,TGTGCCAGCAGTACTTCAGGAGAAAGCAATCAGCCCCAGCATTTT,CASSTSGESNQPQHF
TRBV5-8,once,-,TRBJ2-1,TGTGCCAGCAGCCGGCAAATTAGCGGCTCCTACAATGAGCAGTTCTTC,CASSRQISGSYNEQFF
TRBV6-1,-,-,TRBJ2-7,TGTGCCAGCAGTGGAAGGGCCAGCTCCTACGAGCAGTACTTC,CASSGRASSYEQYF
TRBV19,-,-,TRBJ1-1,TGTGCCAGTAGGCGAGGCATGAACACTGAAGCTTTCTTT,CASRRGMNTEAFF
TRBV11-3,-,-,TRBJ1-1,TGTGCCAGCAGCCATGATAAGGGAACTGAAGCTTTCTTT,CASSHDKGTEAFF
TRBV28,-,-,TRBJ2-1,TGTGCCAGCAGTTTCTTCCCAGGCTCTAACGGTGAGCAGTTCTTC,CASSFFPGSNGEQFF
TRBV7-9,once,-,TRBJ2-7,TGTGCCAGCAGCACCGGGGGCGGCAGATCCTACGAGCAGTACTTC,CASSTGGGRSYEQYF
TRBV4-3,-,-,TRBJ2-1,TGCGCCAGCAGCCAAGAGTGGCAGGGCGGCAATGAGCAGTTCTTC,CASSQEWQGGNEQFF
TRBV7-8,many,-,TRBJ1-5,TGTGCCAGCAGCCGCCTGAGCCATCAGCCCCAGCATTTT,CASSRLSHQPQHF
TRBV7-9,-,-,TRBJ1-1,TGTGCCAGCAGCTTTGACCGATCGGCTTTCTTT,CASSFDRSAFF
TRBV4-3,few,-,TRBJ1-4,TGCGCCAGCAGCCTATATCCGGGACATCCTAATGAAAAACTGTTTTTT,CASSLYPGHPNEKLFF
TRBV7-2,few,-,TRBJ1-6,TGTGCCAGCAGCATCACGGCCTCGTCGTCAGTCACACCCCTCCACTTT,CASSITASSSVTPLHF
TRBV7-8,-,-,TRBJ2-2,TGTGCCAGCAGCTTTTGGGGCCCGGGAAACACCGGGGAGCTGTTTTTT,CASSFWGPGNTGELFF
TRBV5-4,-,-,TRBJ1-4,TGTGCCAGCAGCTTGGACTCGAATAATGAAAAACTGTTTTTT,CASSLDSNNEKLFF
TRBV7-2,-,-,TRBJ1-1,TGTGCCAGCAGCTTAGTGGCCGCCGAGAACACTGAAGCTTTCTTT,CASSLVAAENTEAFF
TRBV5-1,-,-,TRBJ1-4,TGCGCCAGCAGCTCCAGGACACCAACTAATGAAAAACTGTTTTTT,CASSSRTPTNEKLFF
TRBV6-1,-,TRBD1,TRBJ1-4,TGTGCCAGCCGAGACAGGGGGCGGGCTAATGAAAAACTGTTTTTT,CASRDRGRANEKLFF